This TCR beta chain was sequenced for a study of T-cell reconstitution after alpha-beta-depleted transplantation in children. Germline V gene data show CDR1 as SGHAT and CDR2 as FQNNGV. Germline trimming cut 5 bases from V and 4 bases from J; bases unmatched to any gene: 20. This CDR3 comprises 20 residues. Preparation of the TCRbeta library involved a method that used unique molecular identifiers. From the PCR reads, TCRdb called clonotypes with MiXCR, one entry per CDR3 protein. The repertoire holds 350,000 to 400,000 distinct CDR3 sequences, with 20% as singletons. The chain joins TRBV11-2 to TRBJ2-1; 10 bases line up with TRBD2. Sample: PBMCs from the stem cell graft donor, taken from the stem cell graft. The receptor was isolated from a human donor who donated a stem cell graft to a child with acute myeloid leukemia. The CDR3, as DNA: TGTGCCAGCAGCCTGGGACGAATTCGGACTAGCGGACGACTTTACAATGAGCAGTTCTTC. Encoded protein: CASSLGRIRTSGRLYNEQFF.